This TCR beta chain was sequenced in a study of response to subunit inactivated influenza vaccine. TCRdb re-called the RT-PCR reads with MiXCR, one entry per CDR3 protein. This table has some 500,000 distinct CDR3 sequences, 25% appearing once. Germline assignment: CDR1 GTSNPN and CDR2 SVGIG (reference sequence). The CDR3 has 13 amino acids. V was pared by 3 bases and J by 3 bases, with 3 bases of the junction left unmatched. This TCR was sampled from a man in his forties or fifties who received an inactivated influenza vaccine. The chain couples TRBV30 to TRBJ2-7, with 9 positions matching TRBD1. This material consisted of CD4+ T cells sorted from PBMCs, taken about 5 days after vaccination. Here the CDR3 reads CAWSGQGNYEQYF. The CDR3 DNA follows: TGTGCCTGGAGCGGACAGGGGAACTACGAGCAGTACTTC.